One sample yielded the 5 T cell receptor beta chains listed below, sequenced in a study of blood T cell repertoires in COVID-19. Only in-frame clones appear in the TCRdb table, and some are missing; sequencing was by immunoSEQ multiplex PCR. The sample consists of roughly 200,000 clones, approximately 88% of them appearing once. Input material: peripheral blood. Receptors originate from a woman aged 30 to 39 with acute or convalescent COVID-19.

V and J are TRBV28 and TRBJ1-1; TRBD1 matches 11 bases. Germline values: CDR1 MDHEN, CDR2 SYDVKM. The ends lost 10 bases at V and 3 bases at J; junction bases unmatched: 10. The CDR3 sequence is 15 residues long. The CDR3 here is CATRDRGTWDTEAFF. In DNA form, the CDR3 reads TGTGCCACGCGGGACAGGGGGACTTGGGACACTGAAGCTTTCTTT. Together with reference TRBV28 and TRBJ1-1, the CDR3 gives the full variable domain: DVKVTQSSRYLVKRTGEKVFLECVQDMDHENMFWYRQDPGLGLRLIYFSYDVKMKEKGDIPEGYSVSREKKERFSLILESASTNQTSMYLCATRDRGTWDTEAFFGQGTRLTVV.

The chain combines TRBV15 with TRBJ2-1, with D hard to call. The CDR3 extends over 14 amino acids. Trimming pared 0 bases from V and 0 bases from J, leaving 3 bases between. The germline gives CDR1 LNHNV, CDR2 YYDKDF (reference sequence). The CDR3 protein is CATSRDNSYNEQFF. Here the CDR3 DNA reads TGTGCCACCAGCAGAGATAACTCCTACAATGAGCAGTTCTTC. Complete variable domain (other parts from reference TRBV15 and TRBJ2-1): DAMVIQNPRYQVTQFGKPVTLSCSQTLNHNVMYWYQQKSSQAPKLLFHYYDKDFNNEADTPDNFQSRRPNTSFCFLDIRSPGLGDTAMYLCATSRDNSYNEQFFGPGTRLTVL.

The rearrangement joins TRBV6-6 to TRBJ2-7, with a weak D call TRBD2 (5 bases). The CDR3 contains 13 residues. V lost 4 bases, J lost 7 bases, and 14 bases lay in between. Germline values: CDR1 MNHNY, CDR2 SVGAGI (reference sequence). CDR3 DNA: TGTGCCAGCAGTTGGGTCGGGGTTAGGGAGCAGTACTTC. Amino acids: CASSWVGVREQYF.

The CDR3 reads CASSSTSGSSYEQYF. DNA of the CDR3: TGCGCCAGCAGTTCGACTAGCGGGAGCTCCTACGAGCAGTACTTC. The V and J genes are TRBV10-2 and TRBJ2-7; TRBD2 matches at 12 bases. Germline lookup yields CDR1 WSHSY and CDR2 SAAADI. The CDR3 length is 15 residues. Trimming cost V 5 bases and J 0 bases; bases outside gene matches: 2.

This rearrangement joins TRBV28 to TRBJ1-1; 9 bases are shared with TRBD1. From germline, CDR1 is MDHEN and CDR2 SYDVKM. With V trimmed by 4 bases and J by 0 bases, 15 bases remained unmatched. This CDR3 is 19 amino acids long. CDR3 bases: TGTGCCAGCAGTTCCTTGGGGACAGGGTCCCCCGGGATGAACACTGAAGCTTTCTTT. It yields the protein CASSSLGTGSPGMNTEAFF.